The 11 T cell receptor beta chains given below trace back to one sample, sequenced in a study of blood T cell repertoires in COVID-19. Libraries were prepared by immunoSEQ multiplex PCR; TCRdb keeps only in-frame clonotypes and omits some of them. Seen here are about 76,000 clones, under 95% observed once, and the top ten hold 5.8%. The sequenced sample was peripheral blood. These receptors were taken from a human donor in a cohort sampled during active COVID-19.

The chain couples TRBV3-1 (or the pseudogene TRBV3-2) to TRBJ1-2; 7 nucleotides agree with TRBD1. Per germline, CDR1 LGHDT and CDR2 YNNKEL (reference sequence). J lost 6 bases, V lost 7 bases, and 8 bases had no gene match. The CDR3 spans 13 residues. CDR3 residues: CASTTLGGDGYTF. In DNA, the CDR3 is TGTGCCAGCACCACCTTAGGGGGCGATGGCTACACCTTC.

This chain links TRBV4-2 with TRBJ2-5; TRBD2 is a possible D gene (5 bases). The CDR3 runs to 16 residues. Trimming left V 3 bases short and J 3 bases short, with 17 bases between. Germline lookup yields CDR1 LGHNA and CDR2 YNFKEQ. CDR3 loop: CASSHLAVAGEETQYF. DNA of the CDR3: TGTGCCAGCAGCCATCTTGCGGTCGCGGGTGAAGAGACCCAGTACTTC.

V gene TRBV5-6 combines with J gene TRBJ1-1; TRBD1 is a possible D gene (5 bases). This CDR3 is built from 13 residues. Trimming removed 1 base at V and 5 bases at J, with 9 bases between. Germline lookup yields CDR1 SGHDT and CDR2 YYEEEE. The CDR3: CASSLQGWTEAFF. The DNA of the CDR3 is TGTGCCAGCAGCTTGCAGGGTTGGACTGAAGCTTTCTTT.

The chain joins TRBV3-1 (or the pseudogene TRBV3-2) to TRBJ2-7; 13 bases agree with TRBD2. The CDR3 totals 15 residues. Trimming removed 4 bases from V and 6 bases from J; junction bases left unmatched: 6. Germline assignment: CDR1 LGHDT and CDR2 YNNKEL (reference sequence). The CDR3: CASSLGTSGEGEQYF. The CDR3, as DNA: TGTGCCAGCAGCCTTGGGACTAGCGGGGAGGGCGAGCAGTACTTC.

The chain recombines TRBV4-2 with TRBJ1-5; TRBD1 might be the D (5 bases). Trimming took off 2 bases at V and 6 bases at J, with 11 bases between the two ends. Germline assignment: CDR1 LGHNA and CDR2 YNFKEQ. The CDR3 runs to 14 residues. The CDR3, as DNA: TGTGCCAGCAGCCAAAAGGACGGGGGTCAGCCCCAGCATTTT. It encodes CASSQKDGGQPQHF.

The chain employs TRBV10-3 and TRBJ1-1, with 11 nucleotides matching TRBD1. CDR3 length: 15 amino acids. V lost 9 bases, J lost 4 bases, and 10 bases stayed unmatched. Germline CDR1 ENHRY, CDR2 SYGVKD. CDR3 in amino acids: CAIAGQGVRGTEAFF. In DNA, the CDR3 is TGTGCCATTGCGGGACAGGGGGTAAGGGGCACTGAAGCTTTCTTT.

V is TRBV7-2 and J is TRBJ2-3; TRBD2 aligns across 15 bases. V lost 4 bases to trimming and J lost 1 base; unmatched junction nucleotides: 9. The germline V gene has CDR1 SGHTA and CDR2 FQGNSA. The CDR3 contains 19 residues. This CDR3 reads CASSSRRTSGGVGTDTQYF. In nucleotides, the CDR3 is TGTGCCAGCAGCTCGCGGCGGACTAGCGGGGGGGTTGGCACAGATACGCAGTATTTT.

The genes are TRBV9 and TRBJ2-3, with TRBD2 matching over 11 bases. The CDR3 sequence is 17 residues long. Germline V gene lookup returns CDR1 SGDLS and CDR2 YYNGEE. V lost 2 bases to trimming and J lost 0 bases; unmatched junction nucleotides: 5. The CDR3 DNA reads TGTGCCAGCAGCGTGACTAGCGGGGAGCCTAGCACAGATACGCAGTATTTT. It is translated as CASSVTSGEPSTDTQYF.

V and J are TRBV9 and TRBJ1-2; 9 bases line up with TRBD1. This CDR3 is built from 14 residues. Germline-derived CDR1 and CDR2 are SGDLS and YYNGEE. V lost 2 bases to trimming and J lost 8 bases; unmatched junction nucleotides: 7. The CDR3, as DNA: TGTGCCAGCAGCGTCGAGGGACAGGGATGGGGCTACACCTTC. This codes for CASSVEGQGWGYTF.

The chain links TRBV5-1 to TRBJ2-7; no clear D gene. The CDR3 covers 14 residues. Per germline, CDR1 SGHRS and CDR2 YFSETQ. Between the trimmed V and J ends, which lost 2 bases and 6 bases, there was a span of 15 bases. CDR3 residues: CASSFSLPGAEQYF. As DNA, the CDR3 is TGCGCCAGCAGCTTCTCTTTGCCGGGTGCCGAGCAGTACTTC.

As to this clone: An end of the junction differs from the germline gene, which may be a read error. This chain links TRBV11-1 with TRBJ2-5, with 12 bases aligning to TRBD2. The CDR3 extends over 13 amino acids. CDR1 is SGHAT, CDR2 FQDESV, per germline (reference sequence). The CDR3 DNA is TGTGCCAGCAGCCCGGGACTAGCGGGTCCCCGACACTTC. Translation: CASSPGLAGPRHF.